The 14 T cell receptor beta chains in this list originate from one sample, sequenced in a study of shared clonotypes between healthy human individuals. The assay was immunoSEQ multiplex PCR, and TCRdb's table has in-frame clones only and misses some. Of roughly 1,000,000 clones listed, around 78% are singletons. The sample comprised memory CD4+ T cells from PBMCs. The subset was: CD45RA-negative fraction. Receptor source: a man between 18 and 35 years old in good health. Some clones in this sample may be carry-over from other donors' samples.

As concerns this clone: A single base is all that separates this from a far larger clone, so a read error is likely. The chain uses TRBV28 and TRBJ1-1, with D maybe TRBD1 (6 bases). CDR1 is MDHEN, CDR2 SYDVKM, per germline. This CDR3 spans 14 amino acids. V lost 7 bases and J lost 6, with 18 bases in between. The CDR3 loop reads CASTLLGGYAEAFF. CDR3 coding DNA: TGTGCCAGCACCTTGCTTGGGGGCTACGCTGAAGCTTTCTTT.

The gene calls are TRBV30 and TRBJ1-2, with D possibly TRBD1 on 6 matching bases. Between the trimmed V and J ends, which lost 3 bases and 4 bases, there was a span of 15 bases. The germline CDR1 and CDR2 sequences are GTSNPN and SVGIG (reference sequence). The CDR3 is 14 residues long. The DNA for the CDR3 is TGTGCCTGGAGAGGCGGACAGTCCTTCTATGGCTACACCTTC. Encoded protein: CAWRGGQSFYGYTF.

This clone was counted ten times or more. The chain recombines TRBV15 with TRBJ2-7; 8 bases align to TRBD2. This CDR3 is 15 amino acids long. V trimming: 1 base; J trimming: 7 bases; junction bases outside the gene matches: 9. In germline, CDR1 is LNHNV, CDR2 YYDKDF (reference sequence). CDR3 in DNA: TGTGCCACCAGCAGAGGTAGTAGCGGGGTGAGGGAGCAGTACTTC. Translated: CATSRGSSGVREQYF.

This clone was detected a few times. V and J are TRBV19 and TRBJ1-4, with D uncertain. Germline lookup yields CDR1 LNHDA and CDR2 SQIVND (reference sequence). This CDR3 comprises 14 residues. V lost 7 bases, J lost 8 bases, and 17 bases lay in between. CDR3 nucleotide sequence: TGTGCCAGTAAGGGAAGGGAGAAGTACGAAAAACTGTTTTTT. Encoded protein: CASKGREKYEKLFF.

V is TRBV18 and J is TRBJ2-2; no clear D gene. CDR1 KGHSH and CDR2 LQKENI come from the germline V gene. V was pared by 5 bases and J by 0 bases, with 13 bases between. There are 16 residues in the CDR3. CDR3 bases: TGTGCCAGCTCAGCGAAGCCTATTACGAACACCGGGGAGCTGTTTTTT. This sequence encodes CASSAKPITNTGELFF.

V usage is TRBV18 and J usage is TRBJ2-2, with TRBD2 matching 10 bases. V shed 3 bases and J 2 bases; nucleotides not matched to a gene: 3. CDR3 size: 16 residues. CDR1 is KGHSH and CDR2 is LQKENI in the germline V gene. In nucleotides, the CDR3 is TGTGCCAGCTCACCGCGGACTAGCGGTAACACCGGGGAGCTGTTTTTT. It specifies CASSPRTSGNTGELFF.

The chain recombines TRBV18 with TRBJ1-2, with D uncertain. Germline V gene sequence: CDR1 KGHSH, CDR2 LQKENI. Trimming left V 1 base short and J 4 bases short, with 10 bases between. The CDR3 totals 14 residues. CDR3 in DNA: TGTGCCAGCTCACCACGAAGTCTGGGCTATGGCTACACCTTC. Translation: CASSPRSLGYGYTF.

This clone is a singleton in its sample. The chain couples TRBV7-2 to TRBJ2-3; a weak D match, TRBD2 (6 bases). Germline V gene lookup returns CDR1 SGHTA and CDR2 FQGNSA. The CDR3 consists of 14 residues. V dropped 5 bases and J dropped 0 bases, with 9 bases sitting between them. CDR3 sequence: CASSRDWSTDTQYF. CDR3 in DNA: TGTGCCAGCAGCCGGGACTGGAGCACAGATACGCAGTATTTT.

Notes on this clone: Since a far larger clone is one base different, this is likely a read error. The rearrangement joins TRBV30 to TRBJ2-2, with D possibly TRBD2 on 5 matching bases. Germline CDR1 and CDR2: GTSNPN and SVGIG (reference sequence). The CDR3 runs 13 residues. CDR3 nucleotides: TGTGCCTGGAGTCCGGACGGGATCGGGGAGCTGTCTTTT. It specifies CAWSPDGIGELSF. Using reference TRBV30 and TRBJ2-2 for the parts outside the CDR3, the full variable domain is SQTIHQWPATLVQPVGSPLSLECTVEGTSNPNLYWYRQAAGRGLQLLFYSVGIGQISSEVPQNLSASRPQDRQFILSSKKLLLSDSGFYLCAWSPDGIGELSFGEGSRLTVL.

In its sample, this clone was seen a few times. This chain connects TRBV6-6 to TRBJ2-1; D remains unclear. There are 15 residues in the CDR3. V lost 5 bases and J lost 0, with 11 bases in between. CDR1 is MNHNY and CDR2 is SVGAGI in the germline V gene (reference sequence). The CDR3 nucleotides are TGTGCCAGCAGTCAAAATGGACCCTCCTACAATGAGCAGTTCTTC. It codes for CASSQNGPSYNEQFF.

Regarding this clone: In this CDR3 the conserved last residue, phenylalanine or tryptophan, is missing, so a read error is likely. The chain has TRBV5-1 and TRBJ1-1; D not resolved. The CDR3 extends over 15 amino acids. Germline assignment: CDR1 SGHRS and CDR2 YFSETQ. Trimming cost V 0 bases and J 6 bases, with 15 bases left between them. CDR3 loop: CASSLGVGSLSEAFL. In nucleotides, the CDR3 is TGCGCCAGCAGCTTGGGGGTGGGCAGTCTCTCTGAAGCTTTCCTT.

CDR3 amino acids: CASSAKVTGTIPYEQYF. The CDR3 DNA follows: TGTGCCAGTAGTGCAAAGGTTACCGGGACTATCCCCTACGAGCAGTACTTC. This chain links TRBV19 with TRBJ2-7; 7 nucleotides agree with TRBD2. This CDR3 has 17 residues. CDR1 is LNHDA, CDR2 SQIVND, per germline (reference sequence). The junction had 15 bases not matched to a gene; V was cut back by 5 bases and J by 2 bases.

The chain has TRBV28 and TRBJ2-1; D is unresolved. Trimming removed 8 bases at V and 0 bases at J, with 17 bases between. The germline V gene encodes CDR1 MDHEN and CDR2 SYDVKM. The CDR3 is 16 residues long. The CDR3 bases are TGTGCCAGCTCCTATAAAGGGTTCAGCTCCTACAATGAGCAGTTCTTC. It yields the protein CASSYKGFSSYNEQFF.

This sequence joins TRBV5-1 and TRBJ2-2; no firm D call. This CDR3 is built from 14 residues. Trimming cost V 4 bases and J 1 base, with 8 bases left between them. Per germline, CDR1 SGHRS and CDR2 YFSETQ. The CDR3 DNA reads TGCGCCAGCAGCCAAGACCAGAACACCGGGGAGCTGTTTTTT. This encodes CASSQDQNTGELFF.